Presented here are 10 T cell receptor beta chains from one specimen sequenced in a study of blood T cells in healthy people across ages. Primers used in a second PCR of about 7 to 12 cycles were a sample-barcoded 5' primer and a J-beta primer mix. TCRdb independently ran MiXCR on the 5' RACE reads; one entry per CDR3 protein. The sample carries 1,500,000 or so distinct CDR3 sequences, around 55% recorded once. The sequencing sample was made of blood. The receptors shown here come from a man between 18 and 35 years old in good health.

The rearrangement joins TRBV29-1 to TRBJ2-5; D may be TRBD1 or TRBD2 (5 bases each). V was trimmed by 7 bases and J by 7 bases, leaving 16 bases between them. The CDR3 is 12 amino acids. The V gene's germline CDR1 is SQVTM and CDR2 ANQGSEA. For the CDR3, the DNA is TGCAGCGCCCCGGGGCTCTCAGGGACCCAGTACTTC. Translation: CSAPGLSGTQYF.

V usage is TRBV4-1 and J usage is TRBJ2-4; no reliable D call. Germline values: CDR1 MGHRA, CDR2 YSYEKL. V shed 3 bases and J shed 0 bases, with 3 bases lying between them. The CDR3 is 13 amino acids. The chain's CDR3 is CASSQVAKNIQYF. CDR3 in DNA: TGCGCCAGCAGCCAGGTAGCCAAAAACATTCAGTACTTC.

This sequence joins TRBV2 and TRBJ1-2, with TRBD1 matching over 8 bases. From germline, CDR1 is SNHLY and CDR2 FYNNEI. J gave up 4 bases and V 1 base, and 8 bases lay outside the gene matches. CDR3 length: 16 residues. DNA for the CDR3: TGTGCCAGCAGTGAAGGGGGACAGGCGCCTCCCTATGGCTACACCTTC. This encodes CASSEGGQAPPYGYTF.

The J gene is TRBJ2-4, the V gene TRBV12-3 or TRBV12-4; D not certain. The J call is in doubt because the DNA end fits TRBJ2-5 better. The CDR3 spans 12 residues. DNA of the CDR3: TGTGCCAGCAGGAAAAACCAAGAGACCCAGTACTTC. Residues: CASRKNQETQYF.

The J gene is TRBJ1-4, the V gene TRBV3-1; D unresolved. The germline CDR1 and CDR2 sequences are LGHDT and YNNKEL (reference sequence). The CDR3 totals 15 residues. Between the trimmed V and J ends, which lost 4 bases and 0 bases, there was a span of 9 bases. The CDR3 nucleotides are TGTGCCAGCAGCCCCATCTTAGCAACTAATGAAAAACTGTTTTTT. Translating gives CASSPILATNEKLFF.

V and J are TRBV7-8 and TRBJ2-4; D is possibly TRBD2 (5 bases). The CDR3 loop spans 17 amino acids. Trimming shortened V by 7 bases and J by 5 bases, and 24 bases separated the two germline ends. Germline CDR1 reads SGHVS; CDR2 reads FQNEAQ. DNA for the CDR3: TGTGCCAGCATCCCACCCGGAACCCCCGGGATGGAAAACATTCAGTACTTC. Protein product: CASIPPGTPGMENIQYF. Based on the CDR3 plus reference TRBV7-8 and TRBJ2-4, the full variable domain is GAGVSQSPRYKVAKRGQDVALRCDPISGHVSLFWYQQALGQGPEFLTYFQNEAQLDKSGLPSDRFFAERPEGSVSTLKIQRTQQEDSAVYLCASIPPGTPGMENIQYFGAGTRLSVL.

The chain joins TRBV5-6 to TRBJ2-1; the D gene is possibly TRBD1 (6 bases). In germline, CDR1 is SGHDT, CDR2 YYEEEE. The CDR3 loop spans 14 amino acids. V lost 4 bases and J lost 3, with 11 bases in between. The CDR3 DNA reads TGTGCCAGCAGCGTCACAGGGAGCTACAATGAGCAGTTCTTC. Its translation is CASSVTGSYNEQFF.

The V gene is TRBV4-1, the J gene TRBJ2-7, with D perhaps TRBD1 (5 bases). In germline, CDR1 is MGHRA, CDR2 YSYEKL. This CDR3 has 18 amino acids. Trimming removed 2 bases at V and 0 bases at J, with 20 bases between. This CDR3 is CASSQPGLGVPSSYEQYF. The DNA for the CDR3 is TGCGCCAGCAGCCAACCTGGCCTAGGGGTACCGAGCTCCTACGAGCAGTACTTC.

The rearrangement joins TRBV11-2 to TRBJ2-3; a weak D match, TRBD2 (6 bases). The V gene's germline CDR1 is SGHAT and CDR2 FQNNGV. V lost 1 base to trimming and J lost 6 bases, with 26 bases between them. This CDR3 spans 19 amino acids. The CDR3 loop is CASSLGGATGVGVRDTQYF. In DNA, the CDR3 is TGTGCCAGCAGCTTAGGTGGGGCCACGGGAGTCGGGGTTCGGGATACGCAGTATTTT.

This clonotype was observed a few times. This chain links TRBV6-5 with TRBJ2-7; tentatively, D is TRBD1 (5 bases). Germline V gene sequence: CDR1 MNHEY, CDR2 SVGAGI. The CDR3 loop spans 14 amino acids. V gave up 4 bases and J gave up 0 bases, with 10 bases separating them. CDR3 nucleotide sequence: TGTGCCAGCAGTTGGGGCCTTAGCTCCTACGAGCAGTACTTC. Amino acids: CASSWGLSSYEQYF.